Sequencing of this T cell receptor beta chain was carried out in a study of T cell repertoires in cytomegalovirus infection. Overall study: It can be stated that public TCR beta signatures indicated CMV infection as well as a matching HLA type. Findings and limits, study-wide: Carriers of CMV plus the relevant HLA were identified by cumulative public TCR beta family frequency. Dominating the ex vivo response were HLA-C-restricted CMV-specific TCR beta clonotypes.

This CDR3 is built from 16 residues. CDR1 is SGHVS and CDR2 is FNYEAQ in the germline V gene. Unmatched junction bases numbered 8, after V lost 5 bases and J lost 0 bases. TCRdb used MiXCR to reprocess the reads, holding one entry per CDR3 protein. The profile shows under 300,000 distinct CDR3 sequences, 17% of them singletons. This clonotype came up a few times. The antigen is unknown. The rearrangement links TRBV7-6 to TRBJ2-7, with 9 nucleotides matching TRBD2. The receptor was derived from a human donor in good health (CMV status not recorded). Some clones in this sample may be carry-over from other donors' samples. The material sequenced was CD8+ T cells from PBMCs. CDR3 residues: CASSETAGGSSYEQYF. Here the CDR3 DNA reads TGTGCCAGCAGCGAAACGGCGGGGGGGTCCTCCTACGAGCAGTACTTC. Variable domain in full (rest from reference TRBV7-6 and TRBJ2-7): GAGVSQSPRYKVTKRGQDVALRCDPISGHVSLYWYRQALGQGPEFLTYFNYEAQQDKSGLPNDRFSAERPEGSISTLTIQRTEQRDSAMYRCASSETAGGSSYEQYFGPGTRLTVT.